Reported below is one TCR beta chain. Its matching antigen is unknown. The data were taken from a study of cytomegalovirus exposure and HLA in healthy donors. Study-wide results and limits: Being productive about 87% or about 30% of the time was typical of most TCR beta V segments in an earlier analysis. Association of 16,951 TCR beta sequences with HLA alleles was found at 0.05 false discovery rate in a later analysis.

V lost 3 bases and J lost 0, with 11 bases in between. Germline CDR1 is MNHEY and CDR2 is SMNVEV (reference sequence). CDR3 length: 15 residues. The PCR made use of 60 Vbeta and 13 Jbeta primers. TCRdb's copy holds only in-frame clones and misses some; the assay was immunoSEQ multiplex PCR. Of about 130,000 clones in the sample, roughly 74% were seen once. This TCR came from a man in his forties or fifties in good health and CMV-seropositive. The rearrangement uses TRBV27 and TRBJ1-1, with D possibly being TRBD1 (5 bases). The specimen sequenced was PBMCs. Written as DNA, the CDR3 is TGTGCCAGCAGTTTTGGGACTGGGCTGAACACTGAAGCTTTCTTT. Protein: CASSFGTGLNTEAFF.